The source of this T cell receptor beta chain is a study of beta chain features in type 1 diabetes. Overall study context: Patients were similar to healthy donors in age and gender (as well as in cell yields).

The isolated RNA, all of it, was reverse transcribed, so expressed TCRB transcripts were what got sequenced. TCRdb keeps only in-frame clones here, not all; method: immunoSEQ multiplex PCR. The repertoire holds about 350,000 clones, with around 19% as singletons. The CDR3 extends over 12 amino acids. The germline gives CDR1 LNHDA, CDR2 SQIVND (reference sequence). V lost 6 bases, J lost 4 bases, and 9 bases lay in between. The TCR originated in a woman aged 18-30 years in good health. The rearrangement joins TRBV19 to TRBJ1-2; weak D call: TRBD1 (6 bases). The sample comprised naive CD4+ T cells from blood. As DNA, the CDR3 is TGTGCCAGTAGAAAGGACAGCTATGGCTACACCTTC. Its translation: CASRKDSYGYTF.